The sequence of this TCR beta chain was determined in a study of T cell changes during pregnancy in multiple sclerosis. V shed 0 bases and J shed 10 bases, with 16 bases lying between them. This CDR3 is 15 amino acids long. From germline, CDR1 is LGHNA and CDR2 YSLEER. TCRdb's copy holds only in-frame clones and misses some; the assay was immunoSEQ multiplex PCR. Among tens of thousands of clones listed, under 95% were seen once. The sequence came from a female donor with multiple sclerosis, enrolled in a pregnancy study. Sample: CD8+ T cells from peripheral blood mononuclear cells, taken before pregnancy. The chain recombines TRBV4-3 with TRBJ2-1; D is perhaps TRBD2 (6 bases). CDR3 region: CASSQDGTGVGEQFF. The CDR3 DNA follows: TGCGCCAGCAGCCAAGATGGGACGGGGGTCGGGGAGCAGTTCTTC.